The 13 T cell receptor beta chains in this list originate from one sample, sequenced in a study of blood T cell repertoires in COVID-19. Some clones are missing from TCRdb's copy, which holds only in-frame ones; the method was immunoSEQ multiplex PCR. The data hold about 260,000 clones, with more than 80% observed a single time. The sequenced sample was PBMCs or T cells enriched from blood (not recorded which). All receptors derive from a woman younger than 30 who had recovered from COVID-19.

This chain connects TRBV7-9 to TRBJ2-7; TRBD1 aligns across 8 bases. The germline CDR1 and CDR2 sequences are SEHNR and FQNEAQ (reference sequence). The CDR3 runs to 14 residues. V was clipped by 5 bases and J by 3 bases; unmatched bases: 6. The CDR3 loop reads CASSPGQGFYEQYF. The CDR3 nucleotides are TGTGCCAGCAGCCCAGGACAGGGTTTCTACGAGCAGTACTTC.

The chain recombines TRBV12-5 with TRBJ1-5; 12 bases fit TRBD1. The V segment lost 8 bases and the J segment 2 bases; nucleotides outside the gene matches: 13. This CDR3 contains 18 residues. The germline V gene encodes CDR1 LGHNT and CDR2 FRNRAP. This CDR3 reads CASLLGTGGVYGNQPQHF. The CDR3, as DNA: TGTGCTAGTCTTCTGGGGACAGGGGGCGTTTATGGCAATCAGCCCCAGCATTTT.

This clone showed up just a few times. The CDR3 DNA follows: TGTGCCAGCTCACCCACTAACAGGGGCGACCTCTACGAGCAGTACTTC. This translates into CASSPTNRGDLYEQYF. The chain employs TRBV18 and TRBJ2-7; 7 nucleotides line up with TRBD1. Germline V gene lookup returns CDR1 KGHSH and CDR2 LQKENI. V lost 3 bases, J lost 3 bases, and 11 bases stayed unmatched. The CDR3 consists of 16 residues.

The chain uses TRBV7-3 and TRBJ2-1; D possibly corresponds to TRBD1 (6 bases). This CDR3 is 16 amino acids long. Germline loops: CDR1 SGHTA, CDR2 FQGTGA. V lost 5 bases, J lost 0 bases, and 14 bases lay in between. CDR3 region: CASSPWGLSSYNEQFF. CDR3 DNA sequence: TGTGCCAGCAGCCCGTGGGGGCTCAGCTCCTACAATGAGCAGTTCTTC.

This clone was picked up a small number of times. V gene TRBV27 combines with J gene TRBJ2-1; TRBD2 matches at 11 bases. CDR3 length equals 17 residues. The germline V gene encodes CDR1 MNHEY and CDR2 SMNVEV (reference sequence). With V trimmed by 6 bases and J by 0 bases, 7 bases remained unmatched. The CDR3 loop is CASSSRLAGSSYNEQFF. The DNA of the CDR3 is TGTGCCAGCAGCTCTAGACTAGCGGGGTCCTCCTACAATGAGCAGTTCTTC.

The rearrangement uses TRBV29-1 and TRBJ2-5, with TRBD1 matching 9 bases. CDR3 size: 13 residues. The V gene end was trimmed by 7 bases and the J gene end by 5 bases; junction bases not matched to a gene: 8. Per germline, CDR1 SQVTM and CDR2 ANQGSEA. The CDR3 DNA sequence: TGCAGCGCGGGACAGGGCCTCTTTGAGACCCAGTACTTC. It codes for CSAGQGLFETQYF.

The V gene is TRBV29-1, the J gene TRBJ2-5; maybe TRBD1 (5 bases). The CDR3 totals 12 residues. The V gene lost 4 bases and the J gene lost 2 bases, with 8 bases spanning the gap. Germline V gene lookup returns CDR1 SQVTM and CDR2 ANQGSEA. The CDR3 spells CSVGQKQETQYF. CDR3 DNA: TGCAGCGTTGGACAGAAACAAGAGACCCAGTACTTC.

This clone came up a few times. This chain links TRBV4-2 with TRBJ2-2; D not certain. Germline CDR1 is LGHNA and CDR2 is YNFKEQ. With 0 bases removed from V and 6 bases from J, the gap between germline ends came to 5 bases. The CDR3 runs to 13 residues. The DNA for the CDR3 is TGTGCCAGCAGCCAAGATCGGGCCGGGGAGCTGTTTTTT. It is translated as CASSQDRAGELFF.

The rearrangement joins TRBV19 to TRBJ2-7; 8 positions agree with TRBD1. V dropped 10 bases and J dropped 0; count of bases not matched to a gene: 8. Germline assignment: CDR1 LNHDA and CDR2 SQIVND (reference sequence). The CDR3 spans 14 residues. CDR3 residues: CATSGRGLSYEQYF. CDR3 DNA sequence: TGTGCCACCTCGGGCAGGGGGCTCTCCTACGAGCAGTACTTC.

The gene calls are TRBV5-1 and TRBJ1-2; D may be TRBD1 (6 bases). CDR3 length: 14 residues. Germline CDR1 and CDR2: SGHRS and YFSETQ. Trimming stripped 4 bases from V and 1 base from J, with 11 bases between. This chain's CDR3 is CASSVMDSNYGYTF. The CDR3, as DNA: TGCGCCAGCAGCGTGATGGACAGTAACTATGGCTACACCTTC.

The chain carries TRBV15 and TRBJ1-1; D is uncertain. The V and J ends lost 1 base and 4 bases respectively, with 10 bases between them. Germline loops: CDR1 LNHNV, CDR2 YYDKDF (reference sequence). CDR3 length equals 14 residues. The CDR3 coding sequence is TGTGCCACCAGCAGAGTAGGGAGAGGCACTGAAGCTTTCTTT. It translates to CATSRVGRGTEAFF.

The chain links TRBV19 to TRBJ1-6, with 9 bases identical to TRBD1. Germline assignment: CDR1 LNHDA and CDR2 SQIVND (reference sequence). This CDR3 is 16 amino acids long. The trim removed 4 bases at V and 10 bases at J, leaving 11 bases unmatched. CDR3 bases: TGTGCCAGTAGTACCTTACAGGGGGCGCAGGAGTCACCCCTCCACTTT. This translates into CASSTLQGAQESPLHF.

The V and J genes are TRBV6-5 and TRBJ1-5, with 7 bases lining up with TRBD1. V shed 6 bases and J 6 bases; nucleotides not matched to a gene: 5. The CDR3 consists of 13 residues. Germline-derived CDR1 and CDR2 are MNHEY and SVGAGI. CDR3 residues: CASSQGVGQPQHF. The DNA for the CDR3 is TGTGCCAGCAGCCAGGGGGTCGGTCAGCCCCAGCATTTT.